This section outlines one TCR beta chain sequence together with its context. This sample is part of a study of T cell changes during pregnancy in multiple sclerosis. Data came from immunoSEQ multiplex PCR; TCRdb stores just in-frame clones and leaves some out. The table has approximately 100,000 clones, more than 90% seen once. This CDR3 region has 21 residues. The J gene is TRBJ2-1, the V gene TRBV12-2; the table's TRBD2 call for D was not verified on the DNA. TRBV12-2 is noted as a pseudogene. The origin of this receptor is a female donor with multiple sclerosis, enrolled in a pregnancy study. Material: peripheral blood, obtained in the second trimester of pregnancy. Written as DNA, the CDR3 is TGTGCAAGTCCCTCTCTAACACTAGCGGGGGGGTGTAAAACGGCCTACAATGAGCAGTTCTTC. Translating gives CASPSLTLAGGCKTAYNEQFF.